This is a list of T cell receptor beta chains from one sample in a study of blood T cells in healthy people across ages. TCRdb analysed the 5' RACE reads with MiXCR anew, one entry per CDR3 protein. The table records approximately 690,000 distinct CDR3 sequences, 58% of them present only once. Sequencing input: blood. Receptors were obtained from a man aged 55 to 69 in good health. The CDR3 runs from the conserved cysteine through the conserved F or W. A D gene is named only where the DNA matches it firmly. A clone size is listed for some rows: how often the clone was seen (once, few, many), or a class if it is expanded.

j_call clone_size v_call d_call cdr3_aa cdr3_nt
TRBJ1-2 NA TRBV10-3 TRBD1 CAISLTGEGYTF TGTGCCATCAGCCTGACAGGGGAAGGCTACACCTTC
TRBJ1-1 NA TRBV20-1 TRBD1 CSATSTGVTEAFF TGCAGTGCTACCTCGACAGGGGTCACTGAAGCTTTCTTT
TRBJ2-2 NA TRBV5-1 NA CASSQFTGELFF TGCGCCAGCAGCCAGTTCACCGGGGAGCTGTTTTTT
TRBJ2-7 NA TRBV4-1 NA CASSQDRRGRSSYEQYF TGCGCCAGCAGCCAAGACCGACGGGGACGGAGCTCCTACGAGCAGTACTTC
TRBJ2-4 NA TRBV10-3 NA CAVSEGNIQYF TGTGCCGTCAGTGAGGGGAACATTCAGTACTTC
TRBJ1-1 few TRBV29-1 NA CRYLETAKNTEAFF TGCAGGTACCTGGAGACAGCCAAGAACACTGAAGCTTTCTTT
TRBJ2-1 NA TRBV5-1 TRBD2 CASSLAWTSSYNEQFF TGCGCCAGCAGCTTGGCCTGGACTAGCTCCTACAATGAGCAGTTCTTC
TRBJ1-1 NA TRBV12-5 TRBD1 CASVQRPRDRRIQNTEAFF TGTGCTAGTGTTCAAAGACCAAGGGACAGGAGAATTCAGAACACTGAAGCTTTCTTT
TRBJ2-1 NA TRBV5-6 NA CASSHRVTPYNEQFF TGTGCCAGCAGCCACAGGGTCACTCCTTACAATGAGCAGTTCTTC
TRBJ1-4 once TRBV7-8 NA CASSLAGRGREKLFF TGTGCCAGCAGCTTAGCGGGACGGGGGCGTGAAAAACTGTTTTTT
TRBJ1-1 few TRBV29-1 NA CSVFIGTGNTEAFF TGCAGCGTTTTTATAGGGACGGGGAACACTGAAGCTTTCTTT
TRBJ2-3 few TRBV12-3/TRBV12-4 NA CASISQGSDTQYF TGTGCCAGCATCTCCCAGGGATCAGATACGCAGTATTTT
TRBJ1-6 few TRBV6-2/TRBV6-3 NA CASSPAGVSPLHF TGTGCCAGCAGCCCCGCCGGCGTTTCACCCCTCCACTTT
TRBJ2-5 NA TRBV13 NA CASSSYRGGETQYF TGTGCCAGCAGCTCATACCGGGGAGGAGAGACCCAGTACTTC
TRBJ1-2 NA TRBV12-3/TRBV12-4 NA CASSLSRGKNGYTF TGTGCCAGCAGCCTCAGCCGGGGGAAGAATGGCTACACCTTC
TRBJ2-5 NA TRBV29-1 TRBD2 CSGLGLAGVETQYF TGCAGCGGGCTGGGACTAGCGGGGGTAGAGACCCAGTACTTC
TRBJ2-5 NA TRBV25-1 NA CASTEWGRETQYF TGTGCCAGCACCGAGTGGGGTAGGGAGACCCAGTACTTC
TRBJ2-7 few TRBV7-2 NA CASSLERTRREQYF TGTGCCAGCAGCTTAGAACGGACGAGGCGCGAGCAGTACTTC
TRBJ2-2 few TRBV12-3/TRBV12-4 NA CASSLGGASTGELFF TGTGCCAGCAGTTTAGGAGGGGCGAGCACCGGGGAGCTGTTTTTT
TRBJ2-5 few TRBV5-1 TRBD2 CASSGEGQETQYF TGCGCCAGCAGTGGGGAGGGCCAAGAGACCCAGTACTTC
TRBJ2-5 NA TRBV3-1 TRBD2 CASRRGGRYQETQYF TGTGCCAGCAGACGCGGGGGGCGCTACCAAGAGACCCAGTACTTC
TRBJ2-1 NA TRBV15 TRBD2 CATSPRLAGYNEQFF TGTGCCACCAGTCCTCGACTAGCGGGGTACAATGAGCAGTTCTTC
TRBJ2-5 few TRBV15 NA CATSRNAGAQETQYF TGTGCCACCTCACGGAATGCAGGGGCTCAAGAGACCCAGTACTTC
TRBJ1-2 few TRBV6-2/TRBV6-3 NA CASSTTPGNYGYTF TGTGCCAGCAGTACAACCCCAGGGAACTATGGCTACACCTTC
TRBJ2-1 NA TRBV7-2 NA CASSPNRLVSYNEQFF TGTGCCAGCAGCCCCAACCGACTAGTCTCCTACAATGAGCAGTTCTTC
TRBJ2-1 few TRBV11-2 TRBD2 CASDPNLAGASSYNEQFF TGTGCCAGCGATCCCAACCTAGCGGGGGCCAGCTCCTACAATGAGCAGTTCTTC
TRBJ1-2 few TRBV5-8 NA CASSRHQANYGYTF TGTGCCAGCAGCCGACACCAAGCTAACTATGGCTACACCTTC
TRBJ2-6 NA TRBV9 NA CASSVAGVGANVLTF TGTGCCAGCAGCGTAGCAGGGGTAGGGGCCAACGTCCTGACTTTC